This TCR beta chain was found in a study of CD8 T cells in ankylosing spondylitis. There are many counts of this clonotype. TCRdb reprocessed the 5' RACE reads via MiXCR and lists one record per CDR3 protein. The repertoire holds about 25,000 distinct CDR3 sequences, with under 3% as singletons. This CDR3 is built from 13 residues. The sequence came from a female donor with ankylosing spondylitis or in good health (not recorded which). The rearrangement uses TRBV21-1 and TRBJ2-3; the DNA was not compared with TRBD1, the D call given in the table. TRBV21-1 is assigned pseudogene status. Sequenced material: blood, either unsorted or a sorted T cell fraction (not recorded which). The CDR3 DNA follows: TGTGCCAGCACCAGGGGAAGGGCAGATACGCAGTATTTT. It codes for CASTRGRADTQYF.